This T cell receptor (beta chain) comes out of a study of cytotoxic CD8 clonotypes in ibrutinib-treated CLL. Background on the study: Partial responses numbered some 25 and complete responses 2; after a median about 62 months, 14 stayed remitted and about twelve progressed. On average, each sample had some 250,000 productive templates and more than 75,000 productive rearrangements. Response material was collected after a median approximately 11 months of treatment, range 6 to 36.

This clone was found a few times. This CDR3 has 16 residues. Germline loops: CDR1 SNHLY, CDR2 FYNNEI. Germline trimming cut 4 bases from V and 2 bases from J; bases unmatched to any gene: 6. Depth targeted 1 in 200,000 to 1 in 1 million T cells, averaging 10x coverage per clonotype. Data came from immunoSEQ multiplex PCR; TCRdb stores just in-frame clones and leaves some out. The sample includes approximately 33,000 clones, more than 65% of them seen just once. The receptor comes from a human donor with chronic lymphocytic leukemia. The sequencing here drew on PBMCs, taken before ibrutinib treatment. The chain combines TRBV2 with TRBJ2-3, with 10 positions matching TRBD2. The CDR3 DNA sequence: TGTGCCAGCAGTGCGGCTAGCGGGAGTCTCACAGATACGCAGTATTTT. Translated, it gives CASSAASGSLTDTQYF.